The entry below describes one T cell receptor (beta chain). Its specificity is not known. Sequenced by immunoSEQ multiplex PCR; TCRdb stores in-frame clones only, minus some. The sample has 55,000 to 75,000 clones, about 88% seen once. This record belongs to a study of T cell responses to AZD1222 COVID-19 vaccine. Whole-study results and caveats: Mapped onto spike, vaccine-associated CD4 TCRs spanned it and were dominant at 160-218 and 743-854.

The CDR3 length is 14 residues. V was shortened by 0 bases and J by 3 bases, with 8 bases between the two germline ends. Germline V gene lookup returns CDR1 LGHDT and CDR2 YNNKEL (reference sequence). This clonotype was sampled from an adult in good health. V and J are TRBV3-1 (or the pseudogene TRBV3-2) and TRBJ1-1; unclear D gene. This sample comprised peripheral blood, obtained on day 0 of AZD1222 vaccination. The CDR3, as DNA: TGTGCCAGCAGCCAAGAGTCCAGTTACACTGAAGCTTTCTTT. This encodes CASSQESSYTEAFF.